A selection of T cell receptor beta chains follows, all from one sample in a study of memory CD4+ T cells and cytomegalovirus serostatus. TCRdb's copy holds only in-frame clones and misses some; the assay was immunoSEQ multiplex PCR. The table records about 25,000 clones, about 81% of them present only once. The sample consisted of memory CD4+ T cells from blood. The receptors stem from an adult in good health and CMV-seronegative. CDR3s include the opening cysteine and the closing phenylalanine or tryptophan. A D gene is named only where the DNA matches it firmly. Clone sizes are given selectively: once, few, many, or a class where the clone is expanded.

DNA: TGTGCCAGCAGTACAGGGGTGGGCACTGAAGCTTTCTTT; CDR3: CASSTGVGTEAFF; size: .; V: TRBV6-4; J: TRBJ1-1; D: TRBD1
DNA: TGCGCCAGCAGCCAAGTTCTCTGGGGGAAAAACAACACTGAAGCTTTCTTT; CDR3: CASSQVLWGKNNTEAFF; size: .; V: TRBV4-1; J: TRBJ1-1; D: .
DNA: TGTGCCAGTAGTAAAGACCGAAATCAGCCCCAGCATTTT; CDR3: CASSKDRNQPQHF; size: .; V: TRBV19; J: TRBJ1-5; D: .
DNA: TGTGCCAGCAGGCCGCCGTCGGTTAACACTGAAGCTTTCTTT; CDR3: CASRPPSVNTEAFF; size: .; V: TRBV28; J: TRBJ1-1; D: .
DNA: TGTGCCTGGAGTGTAGACAGCAATCAGCCCCAGCATTTT; CDR3: CAWSVDSNQPQHF; size: few; V: TRBV30; J: TRBJ1-5; D: .
DNA: TGTGCCAGCATACGAAAGCTTCCAGGTAGGGAGACCCAGTACTTC; CDR3: CASIRKLPGRETQYF; size: .; V: TRBV6-4; J: TRBJ2-5; D: .
DNA: TGTGCCAGCAGCTTAGGTGGGGGAGAGAGGGGCGATGAAAAACTGTTTTTT; CDR3: CASSLGGGERGDEKLFF; size: .; V: TRBV11-2; J: TRBJ1-4; D: .
DNA: TGTGCCAGCATCCTTGGAAACACCATATATTTT; CDR3: CASILGNTIYF; size: .; V: TRBV6-5; J: TRBJ1-3; D: .
DNA: TGTGCCAGCAGCCAAGCGTTGACAGCTGGAAACACCATATATTTT; CDR3: CASSQALTAGNTIYF; size: .; V: TRBV14; J: TRBJ1-3; D: .
DNA: TGTGCCACCAGCAGGAGGACAGGGGTACACTATGGCTACACCTTC; CDR3: CATSRRTGVHYGYTF; size: few; V: TRBV15; J: TRBJ1-2; D: TRBD1